A single sample gave rise to the 22 T cell receptor beta chains below, sequenced in a study of identical twins. TCRdb recomputed calls from the 5' RACE reads with MiXCR, one row per CDR3 protein. This sample yields approximately 490,000 distinct CDR3 sequences, of which 20% to 25% are seen a single time; around 0.47% belongs to the top ten. These data were also filed under a second study, of yellow fever vaccine responses in identical twins.

Sequencing used CD4+ T cells sorted from blood. The receptors originated from a woman between 18 and 29 years old in good health.

V gene TRBV18 combines with J gene TRBJ2-2, with TRBD1 matching 8 bases. V lost 1 base, J lost 1 base, and 5 bases stayed unmatched. Germline CDR1 KGHSH, CDR2 LQKENI. The length of the CDR3 is 17 residues. As DNA, the CDR3 is TGTGCCAGCTCACCACGGCAGGGGGCTAGGAACACCGGGGAGCTGTTTTTT. Translated: CASSPRQGARNTGELFF. Filled out from reference TRBV18 and TRBJ2-2, the complete variable domain reads NAGVMQNPRHLVRRRGQEARLRCSPMKGHSHVYWYRQLPEEGLKFMVYLQKENIIDESGMPKERFSAEFPKEGPSILRIQQVVRGDSAAYFCASSPRQGARNTGELFFGEGSRLTVL.

This clonotype was counted ten times or more. This chain joins TRBV7-2 and TRBJ1-1; the D is unclear. Trimming shortened V by 1 base and J by 11 bases, and 14 bases separated the two germline ends. Germline assignment: CDR1 SGHTA and CDR2 FQGNSA. This CDR3 spans 13 amino acids. The CDR3 nucleotides read TGTGCCAGCAGCTTAGTCCTGGCCGTCCACGCTTTCTTT. Translated: CASSLVLAVHAFF. The full variable domain, in which reference TRBV7-2 and TRBJ1-1 provide the parts outside the CDR3, is GAGVSQSPSNKVTEKGKDVELRCDPISGHTALYWYRQSLGQGLEFLIYFQGNSAPDKSGLPSDRFSAERTGGSVSTLTIQRTQQEDSAVYLCASSLVLAVHAFFGQGTRLTVV.

This clonotype has a handful of counts. The J gene is TRBJ2-1, the V gene TRBV28; D gene uncertain. Germline CDR1 MDHEN, CDR2 SYDVKM. The V end was cut by 2 bases, the J end by 0 bases, with 8 bases between. The CDR3 length is 15 residues. Here the CDR3 DNA reads TGTGCCAGCAGTTTAGGGCAGGACTCCTACAATGAGCAGTTCTTC. This gives the protein CASSLGQDSYNEQFF. The complete variable domain, with remaining parts taken from reference TRBV28 and TRBJ2-1, reads DVKVTQSSRYLVKRTGEKVFLECVQDMDHENMFWYRQDPGLGLRLIYFSYDVKMKEKGDIPEGYSVSREKKERFSLILESASTNQTSMYLCASSLGQDSYNEQFFGPGTRLTVL.

Notes on this clonotype: It may be a read error: a sequence one base away is much more abundant. The V and J genes are TRBV12-3 or TRBV12-4 and TRBJ2-2; D uncertain. V lost 9 bases and J 3 bases, leaving 8 bases between the germline ends. There are 12 residues in the CDR3. CDR3 region: CARRVDTGELFF. For the CDR3, the DNA is TGTGCCAGAAGGGTTGACACCGGGGAGCTGTTTTTT.

The V call is TRBV6-1, the J call TRBJ2-1; 7 bases are shared with TRBD1. There are 14 residues in the CDR3. CDR1 is MNHNS, CDR2 SASEGT, per germline. V gave up 9 bases and J gave up 4 bases; unmatched junction bases: 9. CDR3 protein: CASAQGQLYNEQFF. DNA of the CDR3: TGTGCCAGTGCACAGGGACAGCTATACAATGAGCAGTTCTTC.

This clonotype occurred a few times. The chain recombines TRBV9 with TRBJ1-1; 11 bases agree with TRBD1. CDR1 is SGDLS, CDR2 YYNGEE, per germline. V lost 0 bases, J lost 0 bases, and 7 bases stayed unmatched. This CDR3 spans 18 amino acids. DNA of the CDR3: TGTGCCAGCAGCGTAGCCGGGACAGGGGGGGCCCTGAACACTGAAGCTTTCTTT. Its translation: CASSVAGTGGALNTEAFF.

There are a few counts of this clonotype. The rearrangement uses TRBV10-3 and TRBJ2-1; the match to TRBD1 covers 7 bases. There are 13 residues in the CDR3. CDR1 and CDR2 (germline): ENHRY, SYGVKD. V shed 9 bases and J 8 bases; nucleotides not matched to a gene: 10. The CDR3 spells CAISDRPFDEQFF. The CDR3 DNA reads TGTGCCATTTCGGACAGGCCGTTCGATGAGCAGTTCTTC.

The chain couples TRBV27 to TRBJ2-1; D remains ambiguous. Germline assignment: CDR1 MNHEY and CDR2 SMNVEV (reference sequence). Trimming cost V 3 bases and J 0 bases, with 9 bases left between them. This CDR3 is 15 amino acids long. CDR3 bases: TGTGCCAGCAGTTTTATGAGACCCTCCTACAATGAGCAGTTCTTC. Translating gives CASSFMRPSYNEQFF.

In this sample, this clonotype turned up a few times. For the CDR3, the DNA is TGCGCCAGCAGCTTGGAAGTGGTCGGGGTTCGGGAGCTGTTTTTT. Protein: CASSLEVVGVRELFF. This chain links TRBV5-1 with TRBJ2-2, with D possibly matching TRBD2 (5 bases). CDR3 size: 15 residues. Trimming took 0 bases from V and 9 from J, leaving 15 bases between them. CDR1 is SGHRS and CDR2 is YFSETQ in the germline V gene.

V gene TRBV9 combines with J gene TRBJ2-4; D gene ambiguous. The CDR3 is 16 residues long. Germline V gene data show CDR1 as SGDLS and CDR2 as YYNGEE. V was pared by 4 bases and J by 7 bases, with 21 bases between. This chain's CDR3 is CASSPQATVGHNIQYF. CDR3 in DNA: TGTGCCAGCAGCCCCCAAGCTACTGTAGGGCATAACATTCAGTACTTC.

The V gene is TRBV25-1, the J gene TRBJ1-1; D unclear. This CDR3 has 15 residues. V lost 5 bases, J lost 1 base, and 14 bases lay in between. CDR1 and CDR2 from the germline V gene are MGHDK and SYGVNS. The CDR3 nucleotides are TGTGCCAGCAGTAATTGGGGTACTGGGAACACTGAAGCTTTCTTT. Protein: CASSNWGTGNTEAFF.

J is TRBJ2-1 and V is TRBV5-1, with D perhaps matching TRBD2 (5 bases). The CDR3 sequence is 16 residues long. Per the germline V gene, CDR1 is SGHRS and CDR2 is YFSETQ. V was cut by 0 bases and J by 0 bases, with 10 bases left in between. The CDR3 protein is CASSLAPGSSYNEQFF. In DNA, the CDR3 is TGCGCCAGCAGCTTGGCTCCGGGGAGCTCCTACAATGAGCAGTTCTTC.

CDR3 DNA: TGTGCCAGCACGGACAGGGGGCCCCACGAGCAGTACGTC. Its translation is CASTDRGPHEQYV. The chain joins TRBV21-1 to TRBJ2-7; TRBD1, the table's D call, lacks a check against the DNA. TRBV21-1 is a pseudogene segment. The CDR3 loop spans 13 amino acids.

This clonotype was seen a handful of times. The chain combines TRBV7-9 with TRBJ2-7; no firm D call. The CDR3 extends over 12 amino acids. V lost 4 bases and J lost 7, with 11 bases in between. Germline loops: CDR1 SEHNR, CDR2 FQNEAQ (reference sequence). The CDR3 reads CASSSGRSEQYF. DNA of the CDR3: TGTGCCAGCAGCTCGGGCCGTAGTGAGCAGTACTTC.

This sequence joins TRBV27 and TRBJ2-2; the match to TRBD2 covers 9 bases. Unmatched junction bases numbered 9, after V lost 5 bases and J lost 5 bases. The CDR3 loop spans 16 amino acids. The germline CDR1 and CDR2 sequences are MNHEY and SMNVEV (reference sequence). Here the CDR3 reads CASSLESSGKTGELFF. CDR3 nucleotides: TGTGCCAGCAGTCTGGAGTCTAGCGGGAAGACCGGGGAGCTGTTTTTT.

A few counts support this clonotype. The rearrangement joins TRBV5-1 to TRBJ2-3; D is possibly TRBD1 (6 bases). The CDR3 contains 14 residues. V was cut by 5 bases and J by 4 bases, with 14 bases left in between. Germline assignment: CDR1 SGHRS and CDR2 YFSETQ. The CDR3 DNA is TGCGCCAGCAGACAAGGACAGCTCGCAGATACGCAGTATTTT. This encodes CASRQGQLADTQYF.

This clonotype was seen a handful of times. This sequence joins TRBV27 and TRBJ2-1; D perhaps matches TRBD2 (7 bases). CDR1 MNHEY and CDR2 SMNVEV come from the germline V gene (reference sequence). Trimming removed 5 bases from V and 8 bases from J, with 16 bases in between. CDR3 length equals 14 residues. The CDR3 bases are TGTGCCAGCAGTCTGTGGGGGGGCTGGGATGAGCAGTTCTTC. Protein product: CASSLWGGWDEQFF.

V gene TRBV2 combines with J gene TRBJ2-3; TRBD2 is a possible D gene (5 bases). The CDR3 sequence is 13 residues long. In germline, CDR1 is SNHLY, CDR2 FYNNEI. Trimming stripped 7 bases from V and 2 bases from J, with 10 bases between. CDR3 nucleotides: TGTGCCAGCAATACGGACTCCACAGATACGCAGTATTTT. As protein: CASNTDSTDTQYF. The full variable domain, completed using reference TRBV2 and TRBJ2-3, is EPEVTQTPSHQVTQMGQEVILRCVPISNHLYFYWYRQILGQKVEFLVSFYNNEISEKSEIFDDQFSVERPDGSNFTLKIRSTKLEDSAMYFCASNTDSTDTQYFGPGTRLTVL.

The V and J genes are TRBV15 and TRBJ2-3, with unresolved D. V gave up 2 bases and J gave up 5 bases, with 5 bases separating them. The CDR3 is 12 amino acids. Germline V lookup: CDR1 LNHNV, CDR2 YYDKDF (reference sequence). CDR3 in DNA: TGTGCCACCAGCAGAAAACTAGATACGCAGTATTTT. The encoded protein is CATSRKLDTQYF.

This clonotype was seen only a few times. The chain joins TRBV7-9 to TRBJ1-5; 7 nucleotides line up with TRBD1. Germline values: CDR1 SEHNR, CDR2 FQNEAQ (reference sequence). Trimming removed 5 bases from V and 9 bases from J; junction bases left unmatched: 7. The CDR3 length is 13 residues. The chain's CDR3 is CASSLGTERPQHF. Here the CDR3 DNA reads TGTGCCAGCAGCCTCGGGACAGAGCGGCCCCAGCATTTT.

This clonotype was counted between two and nine times. This chain connects TRBV5-1 to TRBJ1-6; no definite D call. CDR1 and CDR2 from the germline V gene are SGHRS and YFSETQ. The CDR3 contains 13 residues. Trimming cost V 4 bases and J 6 bases, with 8 bases left between them. The CDR3 spells CASSADSNSPLHF. The CDR3 DNA sequence: TGCGCCAGCAGCGCGGATAGTAATTCACCCCTCCACTTT.

The chain links TRBV27 to TRBJ2-7; TRBD2 is a possible D gene (5 bases). In germline, CDR1 is MNHEY, CDR2 SMNVEV (reference sequence). The CDR3 has 15 residues. Trimming removed 3 bases from V and 5 bases from J, with 17 bases in between. CDR3 bases: TGTGCCAGCAGTTTGAGAGGGAAAGCCCCCCACGAGCAGTACTTC. As protein: CASSLRGKAPHEQYF.